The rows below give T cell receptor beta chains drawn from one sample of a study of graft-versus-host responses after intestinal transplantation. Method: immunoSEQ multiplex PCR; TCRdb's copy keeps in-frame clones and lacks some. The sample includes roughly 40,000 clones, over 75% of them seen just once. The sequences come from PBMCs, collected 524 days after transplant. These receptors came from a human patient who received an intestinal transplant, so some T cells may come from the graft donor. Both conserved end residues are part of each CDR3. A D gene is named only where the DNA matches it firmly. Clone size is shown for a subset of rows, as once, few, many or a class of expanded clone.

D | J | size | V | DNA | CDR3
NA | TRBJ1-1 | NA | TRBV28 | TGTGCCAGCAGTATAGACCAGCTGTCTCAGAAAGCTTTCTTT | CASSIDQLSQKAFF
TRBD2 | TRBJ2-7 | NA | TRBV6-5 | TGTGCCAGCAGTTACAGGGCCAGGGAGGGGGAGCAGTACTTC | CASSYRAREGEQYF
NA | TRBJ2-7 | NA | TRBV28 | TGTGCCAGCAGTTTCAGCGGAACCTACGAGCAGTACTTC | CASSFSGTYEQYF
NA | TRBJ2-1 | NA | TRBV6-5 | TGTGCCAGCAGTTACTCGAGTGAGCAGTTCTTC | CASSYSSEQFF
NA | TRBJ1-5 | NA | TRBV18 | TGTGCCAGCTCGGAAGGGGGGACTAATCAGCCCCAGCATTTT | CASSEGGTNQPQHF
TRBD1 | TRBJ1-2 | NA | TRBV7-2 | TGTGCCAGCAGCTTTTCCCGACAGGGCTATGGCTACACCTTC | CASSFSRQGYGYTF
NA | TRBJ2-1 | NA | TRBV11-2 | TGTGCCAGCGAAAGGGCCCGGGGTCCCTACAATGAGCAGTTCTTC | CASERARGPYNEQFF
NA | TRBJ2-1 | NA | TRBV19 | TGTGCCAGTAGTATATCCCCCGGACTCCGATACAATGAGCAGTTCTTC | CASSISPGLRYNEQFF
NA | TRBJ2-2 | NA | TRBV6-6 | TGTGCCAGCAGTTACTGGGGTGGTACCGGGGAGCTGTTTTTT | CASSYWGGTGELFF
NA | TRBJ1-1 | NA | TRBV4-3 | TGCGCCAGCAGCGCCGGGATCAGGGACACTGAAGCTTTCTTT | CASSAGIRDTEAFF
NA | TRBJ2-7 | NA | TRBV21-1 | TGTGCCAGCAGGCGCGGGAGGGAGCAGTACTTC | CASRRGREQYF
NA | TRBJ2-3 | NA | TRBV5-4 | TGTGCCAGCAGCTTGGGGGCAGATACGCAGTATTTT | CASSLGADTQYF
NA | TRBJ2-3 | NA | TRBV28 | TGTGCCAGCAGAGGGGGGAGCAGCGTCCCAGATACGCAGTATTTT | CASRGGSSVPDTQYF
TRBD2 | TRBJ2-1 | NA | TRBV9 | TGTGCCAGCAGCGTAGGGACTAGCCCATACAATGAGCAGTTCTTC | CASSVGTSPYNEQFF
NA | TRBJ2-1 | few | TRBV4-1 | TGCGCCAGCAGCCAAGAGGGGCAGGGCAGCTCCTACAATGAGCAGTTCTTC | CASSQEGQGSSYNEQFF
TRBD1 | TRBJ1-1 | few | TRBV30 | TGTGCCTGGAGTGTACGGACAGGGGCCGGGAACACTGAAGCTTTCTTT | CAWSVRTGAGNTEAFF
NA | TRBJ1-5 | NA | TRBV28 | TGTGCCAGCAGTTTTGAGGGGCGCGGCAATCAGCCCCAGCATTTT | CASSFEGRGNQPQHF
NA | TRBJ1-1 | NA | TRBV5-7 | TGTGCCAGCAGCTTGGTTCCAGGGGATGAAGCTTTCTTT | CASSLVPGDEAFF
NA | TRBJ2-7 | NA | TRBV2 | TGTGCCAGCAGTGTTTACAGGGAGGGCGAGCAGTACTTC | CASSVYREGEQYF
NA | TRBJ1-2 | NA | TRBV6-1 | TGTGCCAGCAGCCAGGACGGGATCTATGGCTACACCTTC | CASSQDGIYGYTF
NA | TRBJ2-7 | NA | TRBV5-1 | TGCGCCAGCAGCTTGAACCCTCAGGGGCTCTACGAGCAGTACTTC | CASSLNPQGLYEQYF
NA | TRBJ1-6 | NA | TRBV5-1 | TGCGCCAGCAGCTTGACGGAGATTCATAATTCACCCCTCCACTTT | CASSLTEIHNSPLHF
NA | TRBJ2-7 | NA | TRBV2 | TGTGCCAGCTCACGGGGGGCGCAGGCCTACGAGCAGTACTTC | CASSRGAQAYEQYF
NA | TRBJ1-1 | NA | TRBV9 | TGTGCCAGCAGCGTAGGAGGACAGCTGAAGATGAACACTGAAGCTTTCTTT | CASSVGGQLKMNTEAFF
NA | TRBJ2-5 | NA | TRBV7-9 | TGTGCCAGCAGCTTAGCGGGAGTCCGCCAAGAGACCCAGTACTTC | CASSLAGVRQETQYF
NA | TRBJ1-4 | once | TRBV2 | TGTGCCAGCAGTCTGGATTCAGGGAATGAAAAACTGTTTTTT | CASSLDSGNEKLFF
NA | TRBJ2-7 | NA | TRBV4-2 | TGTGCCAGCAGCCAAGATGCAGGGGAGCAGTACTTC | CASSQDAGEQYF
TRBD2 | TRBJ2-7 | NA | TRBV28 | TGTGCCAGCAGCCGAAGCGGAGTAGCGGGTTTCTACGAGCAGTACTTC | CASSRSGVAGFYEQYF
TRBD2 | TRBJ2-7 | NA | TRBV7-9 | TGTGCCAGCAGCTGGGTAGCGGGAGGGCCGGGCGAGCAGTACTTC | CASSWVAGGPGEQYF
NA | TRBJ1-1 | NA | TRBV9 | TGTGCCAGCAGCCCCAAGGGGGAGATAGCTTTCTTT | CASSPKGEIAFF
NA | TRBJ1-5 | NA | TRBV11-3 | TGTGCCAGCAGCTTTCCCTGCGATACGGACAGCAATCAGCCCCAGCATTTT | CASSFPCDTDSNQPQHF
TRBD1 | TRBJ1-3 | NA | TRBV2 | TGTGCCAGCCCCGGGACAGGTCAAAGGCCCCCTTTCTCTGGAAACACCATATATTTT | CASPGTGQRPPFSGNTIYF
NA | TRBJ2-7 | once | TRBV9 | TGTGCCAGCAGCGCTTTTCAGGGATCCTACGAGCAGTACTTC | CASSAFQGSYEQYF
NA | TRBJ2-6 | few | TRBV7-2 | TGTGCCTTAGAAATCCCTGGGGCCAACGTCCTGACTTTC | CALEIPGANVLTF
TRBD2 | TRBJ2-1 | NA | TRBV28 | TGTGCCAGCAGACTGACTAGCGGGGCGCCTTCCTACAATGAGCAGTTCTTC | CASRLTSGAPSYNEQFF
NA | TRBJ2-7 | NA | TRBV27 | TGTGCCAGCAGTTTATTCGGCCCGGCCGGCACCTACGAGCAGTACTTC | CASSLFGPAGTYEQYF
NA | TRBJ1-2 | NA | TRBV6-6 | TGTGCCAGCGCCATAGGGAACTATGGCTACACCTTC | CASAIGNYGYTF
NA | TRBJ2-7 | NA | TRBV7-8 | TGTGCCAGCAGCCCGCTCGGCGTCGAGCAGTACTTC | CASSPLGVEQYF
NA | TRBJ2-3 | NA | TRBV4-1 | TGCGCCAGCAGCCGAAGGGATAGCACAGATACGCAGTATTTT | CASSRRDSTDTQYF
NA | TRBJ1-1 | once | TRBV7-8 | TGTGCCAGCAGCGCACAGGGTGGGGTCACTGAAGCTTTCTTT | CASSAQGGVTEAFF
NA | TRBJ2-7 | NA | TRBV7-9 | TGTGCCAGCAGCTCACCGGGAAGTCGACGGCAGTACTTC | CASSSPGSRRQYF
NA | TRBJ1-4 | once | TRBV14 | TGTGCCAGCAGCCAAAGGTTCCGGGAAAAACTGTTTTTT | CASSQRFREKLFF
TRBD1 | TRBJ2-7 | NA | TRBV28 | TGTGCCAGCAGTCCGTTGACAGGGACCTACGAGCAGTACTTC | CASSPLTGTYEQYF
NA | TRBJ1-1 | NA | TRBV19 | TGTGCCAGTAGCCCAACTCTCTCCTGGGTTGAAGCTTTCTTT | CASSPTLSWVEAFF
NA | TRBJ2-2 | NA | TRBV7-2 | TGTGCCAGCAGCTTAGGGGCGAACACCGGGGAGCTGTTTTTT | CASSLGANTGELFF
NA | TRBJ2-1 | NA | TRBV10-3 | TGTGCCATCATTCGGAGCGGCACCTACAATGAGCAGTTCTTC | CAIIRSGTYNEQFF
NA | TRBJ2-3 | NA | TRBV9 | TGTGCCAGCAGCGCGGCGGGCACTAGCACAGATACGCAGTATTTT | CASSAAGTSTDTQYF
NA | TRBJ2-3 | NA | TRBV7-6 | TGTGCCAGCGCGAAAGGAAGCACAGATACGCAGTATTTT | CASAKGSTDTQYF
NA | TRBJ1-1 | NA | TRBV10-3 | TGTGCCATCAGTGCACAGGGTTCCGGGACTGAAGCTTTCTTT | CAISAQGSGTEAFF
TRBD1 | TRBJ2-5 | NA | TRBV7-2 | TGTGCCAGCAGCTACCGCGGGACAGGGGGAGAGACCCAGTACTTC | CASSYRGTGGETQYF
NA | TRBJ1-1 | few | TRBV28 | TGTGCCAGCAGTTTCGGGAGGAACACTGAAGCTTTCTTT | CASSFGRNTEAFF
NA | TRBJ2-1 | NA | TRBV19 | TGTGCCAGTAGTATAGGAGAGGATGAGCAGTTCTTC | CASSIGEDEQFF
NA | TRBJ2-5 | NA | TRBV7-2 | TGTGCCAGCGGGCGCGGTATCCAAGAGACCCAGTACTTC | CASGRGIQETQYF
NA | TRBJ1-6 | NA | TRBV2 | TGTGCCAGCAGTGAAGGGAACAGGGAGGTTTCACCCCTCCACTTT | CASSEGNREVSPLHF
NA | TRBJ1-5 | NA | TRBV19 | TGTGCCAGTAGTGATGGACAGAACAGCTTCAATCAGCCCCAGCATTTT | CASSDGQNSFNQPQHF
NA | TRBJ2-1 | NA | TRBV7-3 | TGTGCCAGCAGCTTGGACTACAATGAGCAGTTCTTC | CASSLDYNEQFF
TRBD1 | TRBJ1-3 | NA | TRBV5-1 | TGCGCCAGCAGCGGCACAGGGGGCTCTGGAAACACCATATATTTT | CASSGTGGSGNTIYF
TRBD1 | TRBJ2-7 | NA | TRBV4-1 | TGCGCCAGCAGCCAAGATCCGACAGGGAAGTACGAGCAGTACTTC | CASSQDPTGKYEQYF